This TCR beta chain was profiled in a study of control samples from healthy donors and cancer patients. Generated by immunoSEQ multiplex PCR, the TCRdb table keeps only in-frame clones and is missing some. The sample has approximately 35,000 clones, 80% to 95% seen once. Germline CDR1 SNHLY, CDR2 FYNNEI. This CDR3 region has 14 residues. With 6 bases removed from V and 4 bases from J, the gap between germline ends came to 15 bases. The material sequenced was PBMCs. The gene calls are TRBV2 and TRBJ1-2; D not resolved. The sequence derives from a man aged 40-50 years with colorectal cancer. DNA for the CDR3: TGTGCCAGCAGGTACACGCCGTTACTCTATGGCTACACCTTC. It encodes CASRYTPLLYGYTF.